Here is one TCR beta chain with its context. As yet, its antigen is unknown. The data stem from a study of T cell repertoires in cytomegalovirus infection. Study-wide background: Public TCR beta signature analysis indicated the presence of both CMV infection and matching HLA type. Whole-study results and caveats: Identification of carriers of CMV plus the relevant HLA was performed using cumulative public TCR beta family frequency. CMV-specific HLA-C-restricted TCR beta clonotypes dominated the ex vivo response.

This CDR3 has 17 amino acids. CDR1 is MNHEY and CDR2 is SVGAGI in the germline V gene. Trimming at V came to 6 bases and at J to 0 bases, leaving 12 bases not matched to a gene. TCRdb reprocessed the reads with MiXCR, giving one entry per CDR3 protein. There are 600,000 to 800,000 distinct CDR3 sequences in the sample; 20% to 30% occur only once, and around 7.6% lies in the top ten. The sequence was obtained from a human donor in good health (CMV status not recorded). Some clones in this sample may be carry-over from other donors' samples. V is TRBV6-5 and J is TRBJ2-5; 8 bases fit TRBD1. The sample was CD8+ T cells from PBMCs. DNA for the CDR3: TGTGCCAGCAGACGTGAGGGGACAGGATTGTACCAAGAGACCCAGTACTTC. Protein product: CASRREGTGLYQETQYF.